These 32 T cell receptor beta chains were all obtained from the same sample, sequenced in a study of T cell responses to AZD1222 COVID-19 vaccine. Generated by immunoSEQ multiplex PCR, the TCRdb table keeps only in-frame clones and is missing some. This repertoire shows some 86,000 clones, 88% found once; its top ten account for 6% to 7.5%. Sequenced material: peripheral blood, taken 28 days after the second AZD1222 dose. The origin of the receptors is an adult who received the AZD1222 COVID-19 vaccine.

The chain links TRBV3-1 (or the pseudogene TRBV3-2) to TRBJ1-1; D is unclear. V was trimmed by 8 bases and J by 0 bases, leaving 10 bases between them. The CDR3 extends over 13 amino acids. CDR1 is LGHDT and CDR2 is YNNKEL in the germline V gene (reference sequence). CDR3 sequence reads: CASGGVMNTEAFF. In DNA, the CDR3 is TGTGCCAGCGGTGGGGTAATGAACACTGAAGCTTTCTTT.

V gene TRBV7-2 combines with J gene TRBJ2-5; 9 nucleotides align to TRBD2. This CDR3 spans 15 amino acids. Germline CDR1 and CDR2: SGHTA and FQGNSA. J was trimmed by 6 bases and V by 1 base; bases with no gene match: 6. The CDR3 sequence: CASSLGGSGSKTQYF. The CDR3 DNA follows: TGTGCCAGCAGCTTAGGGGGTAGCGGGAGCAAGACCCAGTACTTC.

The V and J genes are TRBV3-1 (or the pseudogene TRBV3-2) and TRBJ2-5; TRBD1 is a possible D gene (5 bases). Trimming left V 1 base short and J 5 bases short, with 14 bases between. CDR1 is LGHDT, CDR2 YNNKEL, per germline (reference sequence). The CDR3 loop spans 15 amino acids. CDR3 protein: CASSQGIDSKETQYF. For the CDR3, the DNA is TGTGCCAGCAGCCAAGGCATCGACAGCAAGGAGACCCAGTACTTC.

The rearrangement links TRBV3-1 (or the pseudogene TRBV3-2) to TRBJ2-5, with D tentatively TRBD2 (5 bases). V lost 4 bases, J lost 2 bases, and 11 bases lay in between. Germline loops: CDR1 LGHDT, CDR2 YNNKEL (reference sequence). CDR3 length: 14 amino acids. CDR3 DNA sequence: TGTGCCAGCAGCCTCCAGACTATACAAGAGACCCAGTACTTC. It translates to CASSLQTIQETQYF.

The J gene is TRBJ1-1, the V gene TRBV11-2, with D possibly TRBD1 on 6 matching bases. CDR1 is SGHAT and CDR2 is FQNNGV in the germline V gene. Trimming took off 1 base at V and 5 bases at J, with 14 bases between the two ends. This CDR3 is 15 amino acids long. CDR3 amino acids: CASSLVEGGATEAFF. The CDR3 nucleotides read TGTGCCAGCAGCTTAGTGGAGGGGGGAGCAACTGAAGCTTTCTTT.

The chain recombines TRBV18 with TRBJ2-3; D is unresolved. CDR3 length: 16 amino acids. V lost 2 bases, J lost 4 bases, and 16 bases lay in between. Germline values: CDR1 KGHSH, CDR2 LQKENI. CDR3 DNA: TGTGCCAGCTCACCAAGGGAAGGCGGACGGGCAGATACGCAGTATTTT. Its translation is CASSPREGGRADTQYF.

V usage is TRBV21-1 and J usage is TRBJ1-4. TRBV21-1 is given as a pseudogene. This CDR3 contains 20 residues. As DNA, the CDR3 is TGTGCCAGCAGCAAAACGGCGGGGGCCCTGACAGGGTCCAATAATGAAAAACTGTTTTTT. Translation gives CASSKTAGALTGSNNEKLFF.

This clone was observed many times. The chain carries TRBV5-4 and TRBJ2-5; D remains ambiguous. Germline V gene lookup returns CDR1 SGHNT and CDR2 YYREEE (reference sequence). This CDR3 spans 13 amino acids. Trimming left V 0 bases short and J 5 bases short, with 8 bases between. The chain's CDR3 is CASSLVPAETQYF. The CDR3, as DNA: TGTGCCAGCAGCTTGGTGCCGGCCGAGACCCAGTACTTC.

A note on this clone: At one end the junction does not follow the germline gene, possibly because of a read error. The V and J genes are TRBV6-5 and TRBJ1-2; D unresolved. Germline V gene sequence: CDR1 MNHEY, CDR2 SVGAGI. This CDR3 spans 13 amino acids. The CDR3 sequence: CASSYSSPRRDVF. The CDR3, as DNA: TGTGCCAGCAGTTACTCTTCCCCGCGACGAGACGTATTC.

The rearrangement links TRBV5-6 to TRBJ1-6; D not certain. The CDR3 runs to 16 residues. In germline, CDR1 is SGHDT, CDR2 YYEEEE. Trimming took 2 bases from V and 7 from J, leaving 16 bases between them. DNA for the CDR3: TGTGCCAGCAGCTTCGGCTGGGCCAGAACAAATTCACCCCTCCACTTT. It is translated as CASSFGWARTNSPLHF.

The genes are TRBV5-1 and TRBJ2-2; D remains unclear. V lost 2 bases, J lost 1 base, and 12 bases lay in between. CDR3 size: 16 residues. Looked up from germline, CDR1 is SGHRS and CDR2 is YFSETQ. The CDR3 here is CASSLRVAENTGELFF. CDR3 DNA: TGCGCCAGCAGCTTAAGGGTAGCTGAGAACACCGGGGAGCTGTTTTTT.

This clone was seen a handful of times. This sequence joins TRBV6-2 or TRBV6-3 and TRBJ2-1, with 8 bases lining up with TRBD2. Germline V gene lookup returns CDR1 MNHEY and CDR2 SVGEGT. CDR3 length: 18 amino acids. Unmatched junction bases numbered 17, after V lost 2 bases and J lost 8 bases. The CDR3 DNA follows: TGTGCCAGCAGTTACCCCTACGGGAGGGCCAAAATGGGGGATGAGCAGTTCTTC. This encodes CASSYPYGRAKMGDEQFF.

This clone has a handful of counts. The genes are TRBV5-8 and TRBJ2-1; 12 positions match TRBD1. Per the germline V gene, CDR1 is SGHTS and CDR2 is YDEGEE. The length of the CDR3 is 17 residues. The V and J ends lost 4 bases and 7 bases, in that order; junction bases with no gene match: 12. CDR3 DNA: TGTGCCAGCAGCGCGGGACAGGGGGCCACAATAGGTAATGAGCAGTTCTTC. This sequence encodes CASSAGQGATIGNEQFF.

The chain couples TRBV15 to TRBJ2-1; no reliable D call. With 1 base removed from V and 1 base from J, the gap between germline ends came to 8 bases. The CDR3 extends over 15 amino acids. Germline assignment: CDR1 LNHNV and CDR2 YYDKDF (reference sequence). The CDR3 reads CATSRVARSYNEQFF. The CDR3 DNA follows: TGTGCCACCAGCAGAGTAGCTAGATCCTACAATGAGCAGTTCTTC.

The rearrangement uses TRBV30 and TRBJ2-7; unclear D gene. Germline CDR1 is GTSNPN and CDR2 is SVGIG (reference sequence). V was trimmed by 1 base and J by 3 bases, leaving 7 bases between them. CDR3 length: 12 amino acids. CDR3 bases: TGTGCCTGGAGTGGGTCTTTCTACGAGCAGTACTTC. Amino acids: CAWSGSFYEQYF.

The chain employs TRBV6-1 and TRBJ2-3; D gene unclear. The CDR3 length is 15 residues. With 3 bases removed from V and 2 bases from J, the gap between germline ends came to 12 bases. Germline CDR1 is MNHNS and CDR2 is SASEGT. CDR3 DNA: TGTGCCAGCAGTGAGTCAATGGTGGCCACAGATACGCAGTATTTT. Protein sequence: CASSESMVATDTQYF.

The rearrangement links TRBV4-1 to TRBJ2-7; D might be TRBD1 (5 bases). CDR1 is MGHRA, CDR2 YSYEKL, per germline. V was trimmed by 1 base and J by 1 base, leaving 11 bases between them. CDR3 length: 15 residues. This chain's CDR3 is CASSQGAGKSYEQYF. The CDR3 bases are TGCGCCAGCAGCCAAGGGGCAGGGAAATCCTACGAGCAGTACTTC.

This rearrangement joins TRBV28 to TRBJ1-1, with D unclear. Germline V gene lookup returns CDR1 MDHEN and CDR2 SYDVKM. V was trimmed by 10 bases and J by 1 base, leaving 13 bases between them. The CDR3 has 13 amino acids. This CDR3 reads CAIQLTGNTEAFF. In DNA form, the CDR3 reads TGTGCCATTCAACTTACCGGGAACACTGAAGCTTTCTTT.

J is TRBJ1-1 and V is TRBV5-1; 7 nucleotides align to TRBD1. Germline CDR1 reads SGHRS; CDR2 reads YFSETQ. The CDR3 is made up of 14 amino acids. Unmatched junction bases numbered 5, after V lost 5 bases and J lost 1 base. DNA of the CDR3: TGCGCCAGCAGACTGGGACAGCGGAACACTGAAGCTTTCTTT. Encoded protein: CASRLGQRNTEAFF.

The CDR3 nucleotides are TGTGCCAGCAGCCAAGATCGGTCGGGGGCCTTCGGGAATGAGCAGTTCTTC. Encoded protein: CASSQDRSGAFGNEQFF. The chain joins TRBV3-1 (or the pseudogene TRBV3-2) to TRBJ2-1, with D tentatively TRBD1 or TRBD2 (6 bases each). CDR3 length: 17 residues. V lost 0 bases, J lost 7 bases, and 19 bases lay in between. Germline CDR1 and CDR2: LGHDT and YNNKEL (reference sequence).

The rearrangement joins TRBV19 to TRBJ1-3; D not resolved. The V gene's germline CDR1 is LNHDA and CDR2 SQIVND (reference sequence). Trimming pared 2 bases from V and 0 bases from J, leaving 11 bases between. This CDR3 spans 16 amino acids. The CDR3, as DNA: TGTGCCAGTAGTATATTGGGCAGCTCCTCTGGAAACACCATATATTTT. This sequence encodes CASSILGSSSGNTIYF.

In its sample, this clone was seen many times. As DNA, the CDR3 is TGTGCCAGCAGTGATAACTGGGGGACTGAAGCTTTCTTT. This gives the protein CASSDNWGTEAFF. The chain couples TRBV2 to TRBJ1-1, with D maybe TRBD1 (5 bases). From germline, CDR1 is SNHLY and CDR2 FYNNEI. This CDR3 spans 13 amino acids. V was shortened by 3 bases and J by 5 bases, with 10 bases between the two germline ends.

The count of this clone is one. The chain uses TRBV5-4 and TRBJ2-1; TRBD2 might be the D (6 bases). Per the germline V gene, CDR1 is SGHNT and CDR2 is YYREEE (reference sequence). CDR3 size: 15 residues. V was clipped by 5 bases and J by 5 bases, with 17 bases between them. The CDR3 DNA is TGTGCCAGCAGTCTATGGGGGGAGCAGAACAATGAGCAGTTCTTC. Its translation: CASSLWGEQNNEQFF.

The chain joins TRBV19 to TRBJ1-2, with no clear D. The V and J ends lost 1 base and 1 base respectively, with 4 bases between them. CDR1 and CDR2 (germline): LNHDA, SQIVND (reference sequence). The CDR3 extends over 13 amino acids. CDR3 in DNA: TGTGCCAGTAGTATAGGGCTTAACTATGGCTACACCTTC. This codes for CASSIGLNYGYTF.

This chain uses TRBV7-2 with TRBJ1-1, with a tentative D call TRBD1 (5 bases). Trimming took off 1 base at V and 5 bases at J, with 11 bases between the two ends. Germline CDR1 reads SGHTA; CDR2 reads FQGNSA. CDR3 size: 14 residues. The CDR3 bases are TGTGCCAGCAGCTTAGATCAGGGAAGGACTGAAGCTTTCTTT. This codes for CASSLDQGRTEAFF.

The chain joins TRBV28 to TRBJ2-2; 12 bases fit TRBD1. With 6 bases clipped from V and 7 bases from J, the junction kept 6 bases outside the gene matches. Germline lookup yields CDR1 MDHEN and CDR2 SYDVKM. The CDR3 runs 15 residues. The CDR3 DNA follows: TGTGCCAGCAGCCGGGACAGGGGGCGCGTCGGGGAGCTGTTTTTT. It translates to CASSRDRGRVGELFF.

This clone was detected only once. This rearrangement joins TRBV5-1 to TRBJ1-6; D gene unclear. Trimming took 1 base from V and 9 from J, leaving 8 bases between them. The CDR3 extends over 13 amino acids. The V gene's germline CDR1 is SGHRS and CDR2 YFSETQ. The CDR3 DNA reads TGCGCCAGCAGCTTGCAGGACGGTTCACCCCTCCACTTT. Encoded protein: CASSLQDGSPLHF.

The genes are TRBV7-6 and TRBJ2-1, with D unresolved. CDR1 is SGHVS and CDR2 is FNYEAQ in the germline V gene. This CDR3 spans 14 amino acids. Deletions cut 2 bases from V and 10 bases from J, with 15 bases between. CDR3: CASSLSVTTSEQFF. In DNA, the CDR3 is TGTGCCAGCAGCTTATCCGTGACCACCTCCGAGCAGTTCTTC.

The rearrangement uses TRBV5-4 and TRBJ2-7; 8 bases align to TRBD1. CDR3 length: 14 residues. J gave up 5 bases and V 4 bases, and 8 bases lay outside the gene matches. In germline, CDR1 is SGHNT, CDR2 YYREEE (reference sequence). CDR3 loop: CASSDRTGNHEQYF. CDR3 coding DNA: TGTGCCAGCAGCGACCGGACAGGGAACCACGAGCAGTACTTC.

The chain recombines TRBV27 with TRBJ1-1; D gene ambiguous. The V and J ends lost 4 bases and 1 base respectively, with 7 bases between them. The CDR3 loop spans 13 amino acids. CDR1 and CDR2 (germline): MNHEY, SMNVEV (reference sequence). The CDR3 sequence: CASSWASNTEAFF. DNA of the CDR3: TGTGCCAGCAGTTGGGCCTCGAACACTGAAGCTTTCTTT.

The rearrangement uses TRBV20-1 and TRBJ1-1; D ambiguous. This CDR3 spans 15 amino acids. Trimming removed 3 bases from V and 2 bases from J, with 16 bases in between. Germline CDR1 DFQATT, CDR2 SNEGSKA (reference sequence). As DNA, the CDR3 is TGCAGTGCTAGTGGTGGCAGAACGACTAACACTGAAGCTTTCTTT. It codes for CSASGGRTTNTEAFF.

This chain connects TRBV30 to TRBJ1-5; TRBD1 is a possible D gene (6 bases). The CDR3 has 15 residues. Germline V gene lookup returns CDR1 GTSNPN and CDR2 SVGIG (reference sequence). V was cut by 1 base and J by 5 bases, with 15 bases left in between. DNA for the CDR3: TGTGCCTGGAGTGCACAGGGAAACGTGGATCAGCCCCAGCATTTT. This sequence encodes CAWSAQGNVDQPQHF.